The subject of this entry is one T cell receptor (beta chain). In the original analysis: By means of reference gene primer amplification, nucleated cell counts were estimated. The data were produced by immunoSEQ multiplex PCR, yet TCRdb's version contains in-frame clones alone and is incomplete. V, J and clone size were drawn from that table, and D and trimming were deduced from the DNA. In the table there are about 98,000 clones, 70% to 85% of which are singletons. Between the trimmed V and J ends, which lost 1 base and 9 bases, there was a span of 19 bases. Germline V gene data show CDR1 as SEHNR and CDR2 as FQNEAQ (reference sequence). The CDR3 has 16 amino acids. The data belong to a study of blood T cell repertoires in COVID-19. Overall study context: Italy, Spain and the United States were the sources of the convalescent and acute COVID-19 samples. PBMCs, B-cell-depleted T cells, or T cells were the source of the cDNA or gDNA that made up the material.

The clonotype originates from a man aged 65 to 85 with active or convalescent COVID-19. The specimen sequenced was peripheral blood. V gene TRBV7-9 combines with J gene TRBJ2-1, with D maybe TRBD2 (7 bases). The CDR3 reads CASSLVVTRGEGEQFF. CDR3 sequence (DNA): TGTGCCAGCAGCTTAGTGGTGACGAGGGGGGAGGGTGAGCAGTTCTTC.